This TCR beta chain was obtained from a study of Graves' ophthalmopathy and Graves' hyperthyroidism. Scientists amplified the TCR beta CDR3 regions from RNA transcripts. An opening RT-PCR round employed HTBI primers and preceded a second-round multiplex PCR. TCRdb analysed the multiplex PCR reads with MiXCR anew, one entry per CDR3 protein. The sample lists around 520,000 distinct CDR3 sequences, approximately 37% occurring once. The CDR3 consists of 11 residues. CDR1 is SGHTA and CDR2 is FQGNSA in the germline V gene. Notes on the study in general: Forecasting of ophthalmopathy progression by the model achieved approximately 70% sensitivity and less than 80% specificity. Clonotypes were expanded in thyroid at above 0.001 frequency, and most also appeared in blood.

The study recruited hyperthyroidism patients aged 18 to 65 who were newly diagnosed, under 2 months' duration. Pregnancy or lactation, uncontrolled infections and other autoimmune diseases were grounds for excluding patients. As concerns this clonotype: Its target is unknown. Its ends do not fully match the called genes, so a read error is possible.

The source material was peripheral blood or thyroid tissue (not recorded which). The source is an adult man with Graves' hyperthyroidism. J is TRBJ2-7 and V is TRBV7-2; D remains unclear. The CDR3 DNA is TGTGTCAGCAGCTTAATCCACGAGCAGTACTTC. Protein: CVSSLIHEQYF.